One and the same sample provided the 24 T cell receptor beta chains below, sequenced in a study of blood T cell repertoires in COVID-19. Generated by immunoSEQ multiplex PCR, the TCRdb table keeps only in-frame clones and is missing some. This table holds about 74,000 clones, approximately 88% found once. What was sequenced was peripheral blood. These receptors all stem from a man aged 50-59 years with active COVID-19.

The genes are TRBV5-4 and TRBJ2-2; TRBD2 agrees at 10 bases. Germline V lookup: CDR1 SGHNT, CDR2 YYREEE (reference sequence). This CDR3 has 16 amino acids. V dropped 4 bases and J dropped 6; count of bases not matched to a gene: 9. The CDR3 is CASSADGTSVSGELFF. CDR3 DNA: TGTGCCAGCAGCGCGGATGGGACTAGCGTTTCCGGGGAGCTGTTTTTT.

CDR3 DNA: TGTGCCACCAGCAGAGGAGGGGGGGGAGTTACAGATACGCAGTATTTT. Translation: CATSRGGGGVTDTQYF. The J gene is TRBJ2-3, the V gene TRBV15, with a weak D call TRBD2 (7 bases). Trimming pared 1 base from V and 3 bases from J, leaving 14 bases between. This CDR3 comprises 16 residues. In germline, CDR1 is LNHNV, CDR2 YYDKDF (reference sequence).

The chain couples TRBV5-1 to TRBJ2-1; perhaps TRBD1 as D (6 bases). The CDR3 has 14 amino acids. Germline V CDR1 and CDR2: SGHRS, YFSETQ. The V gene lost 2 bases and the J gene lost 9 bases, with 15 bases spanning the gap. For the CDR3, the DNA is TGCGCCAGCAGCTTCAGGGGCGCCGAGGGTGAGCAGTTCTTC. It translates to CASSFRGAEGEQFF.

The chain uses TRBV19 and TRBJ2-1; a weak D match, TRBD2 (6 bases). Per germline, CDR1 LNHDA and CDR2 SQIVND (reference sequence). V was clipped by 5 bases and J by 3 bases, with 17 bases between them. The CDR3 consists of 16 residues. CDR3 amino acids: CASSPIAVLIYNEQFF. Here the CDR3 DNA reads TGTGCCAGTAGTCCAATAGCGGTATTGATCTACAATGAGCAGTTCTTC.

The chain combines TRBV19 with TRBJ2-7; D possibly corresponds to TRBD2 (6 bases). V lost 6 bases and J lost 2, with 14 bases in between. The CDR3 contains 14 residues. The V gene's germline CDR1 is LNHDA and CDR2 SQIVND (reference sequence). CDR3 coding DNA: TGTGCCAGTAGGCAAGCCGGGGGACCCTACGAGCAGTACTTC. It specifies CASRQAGGPYEQYF.

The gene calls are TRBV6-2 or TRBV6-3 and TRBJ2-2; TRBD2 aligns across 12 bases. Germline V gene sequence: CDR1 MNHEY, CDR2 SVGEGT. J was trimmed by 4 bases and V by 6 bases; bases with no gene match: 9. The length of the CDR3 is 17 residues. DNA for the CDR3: TGTGCCAGCAGCTATCTAGCGGGGGGGCGTCTCACCGGGGAGCTGTTTTTT. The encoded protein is CASSYLAGGRLTGELFF.

Here the CDR3 reads CSASVAGANEKLFF. The CDR3 region has the DNA TGCAGTGCTAGTGTAGCAGGGGCTAATGAAAAACTGTTTTTT. The gene calls are TRBV20-1 and TRBJ1-4, with D tentatively TRBD1 (6 bases). V gave up 3 bases and J gave up 3 bases, with 11 bases separating them. The germline V gene has CDR1 DFQATT and CDR2 SNEGSKA (reference sequence). This CDR3 comprises 14 residues.

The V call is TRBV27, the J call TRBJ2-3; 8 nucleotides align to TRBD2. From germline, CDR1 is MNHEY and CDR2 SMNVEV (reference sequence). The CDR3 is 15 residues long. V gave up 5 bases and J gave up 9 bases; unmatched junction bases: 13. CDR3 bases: TGTGCCAGCAGTGCCCTTCCGGGACTAGACCCGACGCAGTATTTT. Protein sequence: CASSALPGLDPTQYF.

The CDR3 spells CASSINIASGNTIYF. The CDR3 DNA follows: TGTGCCAGTAGTATAAACATCGCTAGTGGAAACACCATATATTTT. The chain has TRBV19 and TRBJ1-3; D is undetermined. The CDR3 is 15 residues long. Trimming stripped 2 bases from V and 3 bases from J, with 11 bases between. Germline CDR1 and CDR2: LNHDA and SQIVND (reference sequence).

CDR3 sequence (DNA): TGTGCCAGCTCACTAAGCCCCTATGGCTACACCTTC. It codes for CASSLSPYGYTF. The V and J genes are TRBV18 and TRBJ1-2; no clear D gene. V was shortened by 4 bases and J by 4 bases, with 7 bases between the two germline ends. Germline V lookup: CDR1 KGHSH, CDR2 LQKENI. The CDR3 has 12 amino acids. The whole variable domain, filled in from reference TRBV18 and TRBJ1-2, reads NAGVMQNPRHLVRRRGQEARLRCSPMKGHSHVYWYRQLPEEGLKFMVYLQKENIIDESGMPKERFSAEFPKEGPSILRIQQVVRGDSAAYFCASSLSPYGYTFGSGTRLTVV.

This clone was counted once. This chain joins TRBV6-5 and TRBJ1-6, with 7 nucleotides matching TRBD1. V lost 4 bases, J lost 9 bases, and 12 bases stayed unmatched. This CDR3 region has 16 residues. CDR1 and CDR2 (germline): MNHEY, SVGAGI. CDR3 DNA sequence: TGTGCCAGCAGTTCCGGCACAGGGGCGATGGGTTCACCCCTCCACTTT. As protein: CASSSGTGAMGSPLHF.

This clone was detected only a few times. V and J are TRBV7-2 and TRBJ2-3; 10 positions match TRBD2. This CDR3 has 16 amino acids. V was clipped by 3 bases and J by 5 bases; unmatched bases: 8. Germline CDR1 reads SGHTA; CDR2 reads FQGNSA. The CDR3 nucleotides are TGTGCCAGCAGCTTTGCTAGCGGGAGTGGTGTAGATACGCAGTATTTT. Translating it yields CASSFASGSGVDTQYF.

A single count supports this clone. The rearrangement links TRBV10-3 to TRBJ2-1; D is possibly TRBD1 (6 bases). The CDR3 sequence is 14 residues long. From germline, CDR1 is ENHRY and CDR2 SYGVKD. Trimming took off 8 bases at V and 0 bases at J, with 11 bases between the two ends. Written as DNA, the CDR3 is TGTGCCATCCGGGACACCGACTCCTACAATGAGCAGTTCTTC. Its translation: CAIRDTDSYNEQFF.

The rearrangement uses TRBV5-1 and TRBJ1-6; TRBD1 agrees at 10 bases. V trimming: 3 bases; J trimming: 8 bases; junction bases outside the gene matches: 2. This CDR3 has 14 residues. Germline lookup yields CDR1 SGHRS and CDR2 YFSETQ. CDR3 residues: CASSYGTGDSPLHF. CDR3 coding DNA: TGCGCCAGCAGCTACGGGACAGGGGATTCACCCCTCCACTTT.

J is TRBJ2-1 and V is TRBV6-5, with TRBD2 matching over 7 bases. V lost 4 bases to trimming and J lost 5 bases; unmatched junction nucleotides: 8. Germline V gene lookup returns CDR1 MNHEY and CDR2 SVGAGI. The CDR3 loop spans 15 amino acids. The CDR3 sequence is CASSWNGGTNNEQFF. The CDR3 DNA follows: TGTGCCAGCAGTTGGAATGGCGGGACTAACAATGAGCAGTTCTTC.

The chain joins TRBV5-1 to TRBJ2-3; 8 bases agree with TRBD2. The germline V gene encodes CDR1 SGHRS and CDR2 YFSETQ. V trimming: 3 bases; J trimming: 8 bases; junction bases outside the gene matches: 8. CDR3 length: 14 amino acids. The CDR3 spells CASSYGTRGGTQYF. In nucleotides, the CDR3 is TGCGCCAGCAGCTACGGGACTAGAGGTGGTACGCAGTATTTT.

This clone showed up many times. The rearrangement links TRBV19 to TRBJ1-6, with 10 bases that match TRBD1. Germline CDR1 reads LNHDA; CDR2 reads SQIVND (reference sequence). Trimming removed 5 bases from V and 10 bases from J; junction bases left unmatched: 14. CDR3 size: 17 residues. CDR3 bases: TGTGCCAGTAGTTCGCCGGGACAGGGGATTCCAAGGTCACCCCTCCACTTT. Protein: CASSSPGQGIPRSPLHF.

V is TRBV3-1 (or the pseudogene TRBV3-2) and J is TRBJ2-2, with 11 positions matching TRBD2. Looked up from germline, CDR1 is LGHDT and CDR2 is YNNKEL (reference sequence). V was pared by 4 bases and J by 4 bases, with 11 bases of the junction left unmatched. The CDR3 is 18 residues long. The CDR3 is CASSLPGLAVSGTGELFF. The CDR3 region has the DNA TGTGCCAGCAGCCTACCGGGACTAGCGGTCTCGGGCACCGGGGAGCTGTTTTTT.

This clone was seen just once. In nucleotides, the CDR3 is TGTGCCAGCAGCTTAGATCCAGATTCCTACAATGAGCAGTTCTTC. Its translation: CASSLDPDSYNEQFF. The chain is built from TRBV11-3 and TRBJ2-1; no reliable D call. Germline values: CDR1 SGHNT, CDR2 YENEEA. V was cut by 0 bases and J by 1 base, with 7 bases left in between. The CDR3 runs to 15 residues.

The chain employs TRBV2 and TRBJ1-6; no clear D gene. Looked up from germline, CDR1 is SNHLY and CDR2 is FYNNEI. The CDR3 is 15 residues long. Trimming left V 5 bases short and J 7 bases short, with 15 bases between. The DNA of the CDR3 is TGTGCCAGCAGTTTAAACCAGGCGGGGAATTCACCCCTCCACTTT. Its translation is CASSLNQAGNSPLHF.

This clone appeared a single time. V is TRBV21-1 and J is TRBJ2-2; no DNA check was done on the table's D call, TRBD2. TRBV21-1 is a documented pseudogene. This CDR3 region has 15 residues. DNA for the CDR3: TGTGCCAGCAGCAAAAGTTCCCGGGACACCGGGGAGCTGTTTTTT. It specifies CASSKSSRDTGELFF.

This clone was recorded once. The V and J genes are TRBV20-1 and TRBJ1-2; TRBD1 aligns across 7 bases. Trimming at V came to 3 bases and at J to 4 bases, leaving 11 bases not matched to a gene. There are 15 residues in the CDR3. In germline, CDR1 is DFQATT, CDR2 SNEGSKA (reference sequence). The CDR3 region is CSASRGTGAAYGYTF. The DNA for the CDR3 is TGCAGTGCTAGTAGGGGAACAGGGGCCGCCTATGGCTACACCTTC.

The DNA of the CDR3 is TGTGCCAGCAGGCCCCGGGACAGTTATAATTCACCCCTCCACTTT. Translation gives CASRPRDSYNSPLHF. The chain is built from TRBV2 and TRBJ1-6; 7 bases match TRBD1. Looked up from germline, CDR1 is SNHLY and CDR2 is FYNNEI. J gave up 4 bases and V 6 bases, and 6 bases lay outside the gene matches. The CDR3 runs to 15 residues.

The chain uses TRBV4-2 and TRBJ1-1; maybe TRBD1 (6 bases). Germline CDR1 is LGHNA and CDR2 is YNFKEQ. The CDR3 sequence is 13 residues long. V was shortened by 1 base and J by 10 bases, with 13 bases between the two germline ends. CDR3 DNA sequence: TGTGCCAGCAGCCAAGTGCAGGGGCTCGTAGCTTTCTTT. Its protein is CASSQVQGLVAFF.